These 25 T cell receptor beta chains share one sample of origin, sequenced in a study of blood T cell repertoires in COVID-19. The table came from immunoSEQ multiplex PCR; TCRdb's copy has only in-frame clones and leaves some out. In the table there are hundreds of thousands of clones, approximately 89% of which are singletons. The sample taken for sequencing was peripheral blood. All receptors come from a woman younger than 45 with COVID-19, enrolled during active disease.

The chain joins TRBV4-1 to TRBJ1-5, with 7 bases matching TRBD1. There are 15 residues in the CDR3. Losses at the gene ends were 0 bases for V and 4 bases for J; bases not matched to a gene: 3. From germline, CDR1 is MGHRA and CDR2 YSYEKL. The CDR3 sequence is CASSQDSGQNQPQHF. The CDR3 DNA sequence: TGCGCCAGCAGCCAAGATTCGGGACAGAATCAGCCCCAGCATTTT.

Comments on this clone: At one boundary the junction diverges from the germline segment, which might be a read error. This chain connects TRBV6-2 or TRBV6-3 to TRBJ1-2, with 9 nucleotides matching TRBD1. From germline, CDR1 is MNHEY and CDR2 SVGEGT. The CDR3 runs 14 residues. Here the CDR3 DNA reads TGTGCCAGCAGTGACTCGCCGGGACAGGGAGGCCACACCTTC. Protein sequence: CASSDSPGQGGHTF.

V gene TRBV27 combines with J gene TRBJ2-1; 11 bases are a match to TRBD2. Germline values: CDR1 MNHEY, CDR2 SMNVEV (reference sequence). The CDR3 spans 15 residues. Trimming at V came to 8 bases and at J to 5 bases, leaving 8 bases not matched to a gene. CDR3 residues: CASSIAGGTHNEQFF. The CDR3 nucleotides read TGTGCCAGCTCCATAGCGGGAGGGACGCACAATGAGCAGTTCTTC.

CDR3 sequence: CASSLVVLTGGRSQPQHF. CDR3 bases: TGTGCCAGCAGCTTAGTTGTCTTGACAGGGGGAAGGAGTCAGCCCCAGCATTTT. This sequence joins TRBV7-2 and TRBJ1-5; 9 nucleotides line up with TRBD1. Germline assignment: CDR1 SGHTA and CDR2 FQGNSA. The ends lost 1 base at V and 6 bases at J; junction bases unmatched: 13. The CDR3 runs 18 residues. The complete variable domain, with remaining parts taken from reference TRBV7-2 and TRBJ1-5, reads GAGVSQSPSNKVTEKGKDVELRCDPISGHTALYWYRQSLGQGLEFLIYFQGNSAPDKSGLPSDRFSAERTGGSVSTLTIQRTQQEDSAVYLCASSLVVLTGGRSQPQHFGDGTRLSIL.

J is TRBJ2-1 and V is TRBV21-1; the table names TRBD2, a call not compared with the DNA. TRBV21-1 is deemed a pseudogene. CDR3 size: 17 residues. CDR3 in amino acids: CASSEQRLAGGLDEQFF. The CDR3 bases are TGTGCCAGCAGCGAGCAACGACTAGCGGGAGGGCTCGATGAGCAGTTCTTC.

The chain employs TRBV7-2 and TRBJ1-5; 10 bases agree with TRBD1. CDR1 is SGHTA and CDR2 is FQGNSA in the germline V gene. The CDR3 runs to 16 residues. Trimming at V came to 6 bases and at J to 7 bases, leaving 12 bases not matched to a gene. CDR3 coding DNA: TGTGCCAGCAGTTCCTCTCGACAGGGGGCTAGACAGCCCCAGCATTTT. This gives the protein CASSSSRQGARQPQHF.

The chain carries TRBV24-1 and TRBJ1-4; 8 nucleotides agree with TRBD1. The CDR3 contains 14 residues. Unmatched junction bases numbered 4, after V lost 3 bases and J lost 8 bases. Per germline, CDR1 KGHDR and CDR2 SFDVKD. The DNA for the CDR3 is TGTGCCACCAGTGATCCCCGACAGGGGGAAAAACTGTTTTTT. Translated, it gives CATSDPRQGEKLFF.

The chain combines TRBV27 with TRBJ1-2, with D perhaps TRBD1 (5 bases). Between the trimmed V and J ends, which lost 5 bases and 3 bases, there was a span of 13 bases. The CDR3 has 14 amino acids. The germline V gene encodes CDR1 MNHEY and CDR2 SMNVEV (reference sequence). The CDR3 is CASSPASGHYGYTF. CDR3 DNA: TGTGCCAGCAGTCCAGCGTCAGGGCACTATGGCTACACCTTC.

The chain couples TRBV19 to TRBJ2-2; 7 bases fit TRBD2. The J segment lost 5 bases and the V segment lost 3 bases, leaving 12 bases of the junction unmatched. This CDR3 comprises 17 residues. CDR1 LNHDA and CDR2 SQIVND come from the germline V gene (reference sequence). The CDR3, as DNA: TGTGCCAGTAGTATTCTCACTGGACTAGTGAGGACCGGGGAGCTGTTTTTT. Amino acids: CASSILTGLVRTGELFF.

This chain connects TRBV6-5 to TRBJ1-6; no clear D gene. The CDR3 is made up of 13 amino acids. The germline CDR1 and CDR2 sequences are MNHEY and SVGAGI. V lost 0 bases and J 12 bases, leaving 9 bases between the germline ends. This CDR3 is CASSYSSYQPLHF. The CDR3 region has the DNA TGTGCCAGCAGTTACTCGTCCTACCAACCCCTCCACTTT.

This clone occurred once. This CDR3 is CASSRRLGEAFF. In DNA, the CDR3 is TGTGCCAGCAGTAGGCGGTTGGGTGAAGCTTTCTTT. The chain has TRBV6-2 or TRBV6-3 and TRBJ1-1; the D is unclear. The CDR3 length is 12 residues. The germline V gene encodes CDR1 MNHEY and CDR2 SVGEGT. The V end was cut by 5 bases, the J end by 7 bases, with 11 bases between.

The chain uses TRBV7-9 and TRBJ2-1; 9 bases line up with TRBD2. In germline, CDR1 is SEHNR, CDR2 FQNEAQ (reference sequence). The V and J ends lost 2 bases and 6 bases, in that order; junction bases with no gene match: 5. This CDR3 comprises 15 residues. CDR3 nucleotide sequence: TGTGCCAGCAGCTTATGGGCGGGAGGGCCCAATGAGCAGTTCTTC. Its protein product is CASSLWAGGPNEQFF.

The gene calls are TRBV7-6 and TRBJ2-3, with D possibly being TRBD2 (6 bases). Trimming cost V 1 base and J 4 bases, with 15 bases left between them. The germline CDR1 and CDR2 sequences are SGHVS and FNYEAQ. The CDR3 has 16 amino acids. The CDR3 is CASSLGGGNRADTQYF. In DNA, the CDR3 is TGTGCCAGCAGCTTAGGGGGCGGGAATCGAGCAGATACGCAGTATTTT.

V is TRBV7-8 and J is TRBJ2-2; the match to TRBD2 covers 8 bases. Germline lookup yields CDR1 SGHVS and CDR2 FQNEAQ. Unmatched junction bases numbered 6, after V lost 0 bases and J lost 0 bases. This CDR3 region has 18 residues. CDR3 sequence reads: CASSLAPRGGPNTGELFF. In nucleotides, the CDR3 is TGTGCCAGCAGCTTAGCCCCCCGGGGGGGACCGAACACCGGGGAGCTGTTTTTT.

V is TRBV27 and J is TRBJ2-1, with a tentative D call TRBD2 (6 bases). Trimming took 6 bases from V and 6 from J, leaving 18 bases between them. Germline-derived CDR1 and CDR2 are MNHEY and SMNVEV (reference sequence). The CDR3 sequence is 15 residues long. In DNA form, the CDR3 reads TGTGCCAGCAGCAATGCTCGGGAGACGGGCAATGAGCAGTTCTTC. Translating it yields CASSNARETGNEQFF.

The gene calls are TRBV7-6 and TRBJ1-4, with 7 bases that match TRBD1. The J segment lost 8 bases and the V segment lost 2 bases, leaving 8 bases of the junction unmatched. There are 15 residues in the CDR3. Germline values: CDR1 SGHVS, CDR2 FNYEAQ. CDR3 DNA sequence: TGTGCCAGCAGCTTATCGACAGGGTTAGGAGAAAAACTGTTTTTT. Protein: CASSLSTGLGEKLFF. Full variable domain (missing parts from reference TRBV7-6 and TRBJ1-4): GAGVSQSPRYKVTKRGQDVALRCDPISGHVSLYWYRQALGQGPEFLTYFNYEAQQDKSGLPNDRFSAERPEGSISTLTIQRTEQRDSAMYRCASSLSTGLGEKLFFGSGTQLSVL.

The chain links TRBV7-2 to TRBJ1-6; 7 bases match TRBD1. The CDR3 spans 14 residues. V was pared by 0 bases and J by 8 bases, with 1 base of the junction left unmatched. In germline, CDR1 is SGHTA, CDR2 FQGNSA. The CDR3 DNA sequence: TGTGCCAGCAGCTTAGCAGGGGGCTATTCACCCCTCCACTTT. Protein sequence: CASSLAGGYSPLHF.

The chain has TRBV6-5 and TRBJ2-2; D ambiguous. This CDR3 contains 14 residues. The V end was cut by 5 bases, the J end by 3 bases, with 10 bases between. Germline-derived CDR1 and CDR2 are MNHEY and SVGAGI. The CDR3 region has the DNA TGTGCCAGCAGTCACGACACAGACACCGGGGAGCTGTTTTTT. It is translated as CASSHDTDTGELFF.

To note about this clone: Other DNA sequences within the sample encode an identical CDR3. The chain links TRBV7-2 to TRBJ2-1; TRBD2 agrees at 8 bases. The CDR3 sequence is 15 residues long. Germline V lookup: CDR1 SGHTA, CDR2 FQGNSA. With V trimmed by 1 base and J by 4 bases, 3 bases remained unmatched. The CDR3 protein is CASSLGTSGYNEQFF. For the CDR3, the DNA is TGTGCCAGCAGCTTAGGAACTAGCGGATACAATGAGCAGTTCTTC. The whole variable domain, remainder taken from reference TRBV7-2 and TRBJ2-1, is GAGVSQSPSNKVTEKGKDVELRCDPISGHTALYWYRQSLGQGLEFLIYFQGNSAPDKSGLPSDRFSAERTGGSVSTLTIQRTQQEDSAVYLCASSLGTSGYNEQFFGPGTRLTVL.

The chain combines TRBV5-1 with TRBJ1-2; 7 bases are a match to TRBD1. With 3 bases clipped from V and 8 bases from J, the junction kept 13 bases outside the gene matches. The CDR3 spans 15 residues. In germline, CDR1 is SGHRS, CDR2 YFSETQ. CDR3 amino acids: CASSWTNPTGSGYTF. CDR3 DNA: TGCGCCAGCAGCTGGACCAACCCGACAGGGAGCGGCTACACCTTC.

The genes are TRBV6-5 and TRBJ1-5, with D possibly TRBD1 on 6 matching bases. The CDR3 is 15 amino acids. V was trimmed by 5 bases and J by 3 bases, leaving 14 bases between them. CDR1 and CDR2 from the germline V gene are MNHEY and SVGAGI. CDR3 amino acids: CASSPGTNINQPQHF. For the CDR3, the DNA is TGTGCCAGCAGTCCCGGGACAAATATCAATCAGCCCCAGCATTTT.

The V call is TRBV19, the J call TRBJ2-1, with 8 positions matching TRBD2. The CDR3 is 17 residues long. V trimming: 2 bases; J trimming: 8 bases; junction bases outside the gene matches: 14. CDR1 LNHDA and CDR2 SQIVND come from the germline V gene (reference sequence). This CDR3 reads CASSIRGLAFSGDEQFF. The CDR3, as DNA: TGTGCCAGTAGTATACGAGGACTAGCTTTCTCGGGGGATGAGCAGTTCTTC.

The chain combines TRBV7-8 with TRBJ1-1; D might be TRBD1 (5 bases). CDR3 size: 17 residues. V lost 0 bases, J lost 5 bases, and 19 bases lay in between. Per germline, CDR1 SGHVS and CDR2 FQNEAQ. This CDR3 reads CASSLAQGLWSGTEAFF. CDR3 coding DNA: TGTGCCAGCAGCTTAGCGCAGGGTTTGTGGAGTGGTACTGAAGCTTTCTTT. Combining the CDR3 with reference TRBV7-8 and TRBJ1-1 gives the whole variable domain GAGVSQSPRYKVAKRGQDVALRCDPISGHVSLFWYQQALGQGPEFLTYFQNEAQLDKSGLPSDRFFAERPEGSVSTLKIQRTQQEDSAVYLCASSLAQGLWSGTEAFFGQGTRLTVV.

The rearrangement links TRBV27 to TRBJ1-5, with D possibly matching TRBD1 (6 bases). V was cut by 2 bases and J by 3 bases, with 17 bases left in between. The CDR3 is 17 residues long. CDR1 is MNHEY and CDR2 is SMNVEV in the germline V gene (reference sequence). This chain's CDR3 is CASSLGVPDSFNQPQHF. Written as DNA, the CDR3 is TGTGCCAGCAGTTTAGGTGTTCCGGACAGTTTCAATCAGCCCCAGCATTTT.

This rearrangement joins TRBV5-1 to TRBJ2-2, with a tentative D call TRBD1 (5 bases). This CDR3 region has 16 residues. From germline, CDR1 is SGHRS and CDR2 YFSETQ. V was trimmed by 0 bases and J by 5 bases, leaving 14 bases between them. For the CDR3, the DNA is TGCGCCAGCAGCTTGGCCGTAGGGGCGAGAACCGGGGAGCTGTTTTTT. Translated, it gives CASSLAVGARTGELFF.